This T cell receptor delta chain was recorded in a study of γδ T cells in repeated Plasmodium falciparum infection. CDR1 is TSWWSYY and CDR2 is QGS in the germline V gene. The CDR3 loop spans 18 amino acids. The J segment lost 0 bases and the V segment lost 4 bases, leaving 13 bases of the junction unmatched. This clone was seen a few times. TCRdb re-identified clones in the multiplex PCR reads via CATT. The sample records 50,000 or so delta-chain clones, 1.5% to 2% being singletons. Gammadelta T cells were flow-sorted from PBMC into Vgamma9/Vdelta2+ and Vdelta2-negative populations for bulk analysis.

This chain links TRDV1 with TRDJ1; 8 bases match TRDD3. The clonotype comes from a pool of human donors (malaria-infected and uninfected, not separated). Source material: gamma-delta T cells from blood. The CDR3 nucleotides read TGTGCTCTTGGGGGATTACTGGGGGGAATCTTGTACACCGATAAACTCATCTTT. Translation: CALGGLLGGILYTDKLIF.